This T cell receptor (beta chain) comes out of a study of blood T cell repertoires in COVID-19. The germline V and J ends were trimmed by 0 bases and 6 bases, with 6 bases remaining between them. From germline, CDR1 is SGHRS and CDR2 YFSETQ. This CDR3 spans 13 amino acids. In the original analysis: For nucleated cells, counts were estimated from reference gene primer amplification. Data came from immunoSEQ multiplex PCR; TCRdb stores just in-frame clones and leaves some out. That table gives V, J and clone size, and the DNA gave D and trimming. The sample shows 95,000 or so clones, about 84% of them seen only once.

The rearrangement links TRBV5-1 to TRBJ2-2; D gene ambiguous. This sequence originates from an older man with active or convalescent COVID-19. Sequencing used peripheral blood. CDR3 region: CASSLGVAGELFF. The CDR3 DNA follows: TGCGCCAGCAGCTTGGGAGTTGCCGGGGAGCTGTTTTTT.